Here is one TCR beta chain with its context. Its antigen remains unknown. This table comes from immunoSEQ multiplex PCR, and its TCRdb copy is limited to in-frame clones, with some not included. The sample lists fewer than 120,000 clones; roughly 85% were seen once. This record comes from a study of T cell responses to AZD1222 COVID-19 vaccine. Germline CDR1 reads PRHDT; CDR2 reads FYEKMQ (reference sequence). The CDR3 length is 16 residues. Trimming pared 1 base from V and 2 bases from J, leaving 13 bases between. Overall study results and limits: Most donors were white British and more were female, and clonal diversity was possibly underestimated. Unmutated variant regions reportedly attract nearly half of all spike-specific TCRs.

Specimen: peripheral blood, collected on day 0 of AZD1222 vaccination. The chain couples TRBV13 to TRBJ2-3; D may be TRBD1 (6 bases). The origin of this receptor is an adult in good health. The CDR3 sequence is CASSLVLGAPTDTQYF. The CDR3 DNA reads as TGTGCCAGCAGCTTAGTGCTGGGGGCCCCCACAGATACGCAGTATTTT.